Following are 15 T cell receptor beta chains from one sample sequenced in a study of patients and donors after allogeneic stem cell transplantation (dated by TCRdb to about 2020). Library prep was done by RT-PCR. TCRdb names NextSeq 550 as the instrument used. TCRdb reworked the public reads: Q25 trimming with fastp, MiXCR clone assembly, productive beta chains retained. Entries are consolidated by CDR3 protein sequence, retaining the most common genes and DNA. Within this sample are about 96,000 distinct CDR3 sequences, with about 48% of them counted one time only. Roughly three fifths of the sample rests with the top ten. The sequenced sample was blood, either unsorted or a sorted T cell fraction (not recorded which). The receptor source for this set is a human donor who was either an allogeneic HSCT recipient or a stem cell or donor lymphocyte infusion donor (not recorded which). It is not recorded whose cells these are; they may come from a transplant donor.

The rearrangement uses TRBV9 and TRBJ1-4; no clear D. Germline CDR1 is SGDLS and CDR2 is YYNGEE. CDR3 length: 12 residues. Trimming shortened V by 0 bases and J by 6 bases, and 3 bases separated the two germline ends. CDR3 sequence (DNA): TGTGCCAGCAGCGTAGGTGATGAAAAACTGTTTTTT. Residues: CASSVGDEKLFF. The full variable domain, completed using reference TRBV9 and TRBJ1-4, is DSGVTQTPKHLITATGQRVTLRCSPRSGDLSVYWYQQSLDQGLQFLIQYYNGEERAKGNILERFSAQQFPDLHSELNLSSLELGDSALYFCASSVGDEKLFFGSGTQLSVL.

The chain uses TRBV7-8 and TRBJ1-1; TRBD1 might be the D (5 bases). This CDR3 has 16 residues. The germline V gene has CDR1 SGHVS and CDR2 FQNEAQ. Trimming took off 5 bases at V and 1 base at J, with 17 bases between the two ends. In DNA, the CDR3 is TGTGCCAGCAGCGTTGGGACGTCAACTCCGAACACTGAAGCTTTCTTT. Protein: CASSVGTSTPNTEAFF.

The J gene is TRBJ1-2, the V gene TRBV28; 8 bases align to TRBD1. Germline CDR1 reads MDHEN; CDR2 reads SYDVKM. Trimming at V came to 1 base and at J to 4 bases, leaving 5 bases not matched to a gene. CDR3 size: 15 residues. CDR3 amino acids: CASSLLPTGAYGYTF. DNA of the CDR3: TGTGCCAGCAGTTTATTGCCGACAGGGGCCTATGGCTACACCTTC.

V is TRBV12-3 or TRBV12-4 and J is TRBJ1-5, with D perhaps matching TRBD1 (6 bases). The CDR3 is 14 residues long. Trimming pared 4 bases from V and 3 bases from J, leaving 10 bases between. This CDR3 is CASSSQGYNQPQHF. CDR3 DNA sequence: TGTGCCAGCAGTTCACAGGGTTACAATCAGCCCCAGCATTTT.

A few counts support this clonotype. This chain connects TRBV7-9 to TRBJ1-1; 7 bases map to TRBD1. The length of the CDR3 is 14 residues. V was pared by 1 base and J by 7 bases, with 6 bases of the junction left unmatched. Germline CDR1 reads SEHNR; CDR2 reads FQNEAQ (reference sequence). CDR3 region: CASSLVTGVGEAFF. The CDR3 DNA reads TGTGCCAGCAGCTTAGTTACAGGGGTAGGTGAAGCTTTCTTT.

This clonotype was recorded once. The chain carries TRBV4-2 and TRBJ2-7; 8 nucleotides align to TRBD1. V shed 1 base, J shed 4 bases, and the junction held 6 bases outside the gene matches. Germline CDR1 LGHNA, CDR2 YNFKEQ. The CDR3 is made up of 15 amino acids. CDR3: CASSQATGVGYEQYF. The CDR3 DNA reads as TGTGCCAGCAGCCAAGCGACAGGGGTGGGATACGAGCAGTACTTC.

This clonotype was found a few times. This rearrangement joins TRBV6-2 or TRBV6-3 to TRBJ1-5; 9 nucleotides match TRBD1. After removal of 8 bases from V and 2 bases from J, the junction contained 1 base not matched to a gene. Germline V gene sequence: CDR1 MNHEY, CDR2 SVGEGT. CDR3 length equals 13 residues. The CDR3, as DNA: TGTGCCAGCGGGGACAGGGGCAATCAGCCCCAGCATTTT. This gives the protein CASGDRGNQPQHF.

The CDR3 DNA follows: TGCAGTGCTTCGCGGTACCCCGGGGAGCTGTTTTTT. As protein: CSASRYPGELFF. The V gene is TRBV20-1, the J gene TRBJ2-2; D unresolved. The V gene's germline CDR1 is DFQATT and CDR2 SNEGSKA (reference sequence). V was pared by 5 bases and J by 6 bases, with 10 bases between. The CDR3 length is 12 residues.

This clonotype has more than one count but fewer than ten. The chain employs TRBV7-2 and TRBJ1-1; the D is unclear. The CDR3 has 16 residues. Trimming pared 1 base from V and 1 base from J, leaving 13 bases between. Germline values: CDR1 SGHTA, CDR2 FQGNSA. CDR3 DNA: TGTGCCAGCAGCTTAGGTCTCAGGCTATGGAACACTGAAGCTTTCTTT. Translated, it gives CASSLGLRLWNTEAFF.

The CDR3 sequence is CASSQLVSPLHF. DNA for the CDR3: TGCGCCAGCAGCCAATTAGTTTCACCCCTCCACTTT. The chain carries TRBV4-1 and TRBJ1-6; D unresolved. This CDR3 region has 12 residues. Trimming removed 2 bases from V and 9 bases from J, with 5 bases in between. Per the germline V gene, CDR1 is MGHRA and CDR2 is YSYEKL.

This clonotype was seen more than once but under ten times. The chain combines TRBV7-9 with TRBJ1-4; the D is unclear. This CDR3 spans 14 amino acids. Trimming took 4 bases from V and 5 from J, leaving 11 bases between them. CDR1 and CDR2 from the germline V gene are SEHNR and FQNEAQ (reference sequence). In DNA form, the CDR3 reads TGTGCCAGCAGCTCAGTACGGGAAAATGAAAAACTGTTTTTT. Translated: CASSSVRENEKLFF.

The chain links TRBV10-3 to TRBJ1-4; D is unclear. The V end was cut by 10 bases, the J end by 5 bases, with 20 bases between. Germline V gene data show CDR1 as ENHRY and CDR2 as SYGVKD. The CDR3 has 15 amino acids. CDR3 in amino acids: CATEDHRNPNEKLFF. The CDR3 DNA sequence: TGTGCCACGGAGGACCACCGAAACCCCAATGAAAAACTGTTTTTT.

This sequence joins TRBV28 and TRBJ1-2, with 7 bases that match TRBD1. V dropped 2 bases and J dropped 4; count of bases not matched to a gene: 7. This CDR3 comprises 15 residues. Germline CDR1 MDHEN, CDR2 SYDVKM. CDR3 coding DNA: TGTGCCAGCAGTTTAGCGGACAGGCCCCGCTATGGCTACACCTTC. Translating it yields CASSLADRPRYGYTF.

Only a few counts were recorded for this clonotype. The V gene is TRBV6-2 or TRBV6-3, the J gene TRBJ2-2, with TRBD1 matching 7 bases. This CDR3 is built from 17 residues. The ends lost 2 bases at V and 7 bases at J; junction bases unmatched: 13. Germline loops: CDR1 MNHEY, CDR2 SVGEGT. DNA of the CDR3: TGTGCCAGCAGTTACCCCACTGACAGGGAAACTCGCGGGGAGCTGTTTTTT. Its translation: CASSYPTDRETRGELFF.

There are a few counts of this clonotype. This chain links TRBV5-1 with TRBJ1-5, with 9 bases that match TRBD1. Germline CDR1 SGHRS, CDR2 YFSETQ. The CDR3 consists of 16 residues. V lost 4 bases, J lost 3 bases, and 8 bases stayed unmatched. The CDR3: CASSTGTGMNNQPQHF. CDR3 bases: TGCGCCAGCAGCACGGGGACAGGGATGAACAATCAGCCCCAGCATTTT.